This note documents a single T cell receptor beta chain sequence. Its binding antigen is unknown. The DNA is omitted, as the CDR3 cannot be located on it reliably, and the CDR3 follows TCRdb's listing. Full-length TCR variable regions were amplified by 5' RACE PCR with constant-region reverse primers, and semi-nested PCR with Nested Universal Primer A was subsequently performed. The ReliaPrep RNA Cell Miniprep System was used to extract total RNA, which was then reverse transcribed into 5'RACE-ready cDNA with the SMARTer RACE 5'/3' Kit. Full-length TCR alpha and beta libraries were barcoded with multiplex adaptors and sequenced on an Illumina MiSeq. In the authors' own workflow: For each of nine subset-tissue groups, sequencing data from the five patients were pooled, and the groups were then compared using unsupervised clustering of TCR gene usage. The Morisita-Horn index was used to calculate repertoire similarity, with shared sequences weighted by how much each contributed to each repertoire. Starting from the raw public reads, TCRdb applied fastp trimming at Q25, assembled clones with MiXCR and retained in-frame beta chains. Entries that share a CDR3 protein sequence are merged under the most common genes and DNA. These V and J calls rely on TCRdb rather than the paper's analysis. In all, the sample holds 8,000 to 10,000 distinct CDR3 sequences, and more than 20% of those were seen once. Clones ranked in the top ten supply roughly 3.2% of the sample.

Tregs were isolated as CD4+CD25+CD127-/low cells. Tregs, naive and memory CD4+ T cells from tumor, blood and ipsilateral draining lymph nodes of 4 or 5 breast cancer patients underwent full-length TCR alpha and beta sequencing. Ficoll density gradient centrifugation was used to isolate mononuclear cells from either lymph nodes or 50 ml of peripheral blood. A purity exceeding 90% was confirmed by FACS for the sorted cell populations. The cysteine opens and the phenylalanine closes a CDR3 of 13 amino acids. The germline V gene provides CDR1 SGHRS and CDR2 YFSETQ. This sample was taken from a study (dated by TCRdb to between 2014 and 2017). Concerning the study at large: The study examined whether tumor-infiltrating Tregs in breast cancer are drawn from blood Tregs or arise in situ by conversion from other CD4+ T cell subsets.

The paper's findings and limits, for the study overall: Tumor-infiltrating Treg TCR alpha and beta sequences overlapped most with tumor naive CD4+ T cells, then with blood naive CD4+ T cells. Rather than covering whole repertoires, validation in the larger cohort was restricted to a single TCR beta V-J rearrangement. The TCR gene usage of tumor memory CD4+ T cells clustered together with blood and lymph node memory CD4+ cells and with lymph node naive CD4+ cells.

The receptor was derived from a female donor with breast cancer. Sequenced input: Tregs sorted from blood. This receptor chain uses TRBV5-1 and TRBJ2-4; the tabulated D call, TRBD1, remains unverified against the DNA. CDR3 region: CASRFGQGNIQCF.